The next 7 T cell receptor beta chains were all read from a single sample in a study of T cell responses to AZD1222 COVID-19 vaccine. Clones were sequenced by immunoSEQ multiplex PCR, and TCRdb holds only the in-frame ones, with some missing. This sample yields 70,000 to 95,000 clones, of which over 75% are seen a single time; approximately 22% belongs to the top ten. The material was peripheral blood, obtained on day 0 of AZD1222 vaccination. The receptors originated from an adult in good health.

This chain connects TRBV19 to TRBJ1-1; D is unresolved. The CDR3 spans 14 residues. The V and J ends lost 0 bases and 3 bases respectively, with 8 bases between them. Germline assignment: CDR1 LNHDA and CDR2 SQIVND (reference sequence). Written as DNA, the CDR3 is TGTGCCAGTAGTATAGACTCCGGGGACACTGAAGCTTTCTTT. This sequence encodes CASSIDSGDTEAFF.

The chain links TRBV4-1 to TRBJ2-7; D is possibly TRBD1 (6 bases). With 1 base removed from V and 3 bases from J, the gap between germline ends came to 10 bases. CDR1 is MGHRA, CDR2 YSYEKL, per germline. The CDR3 spans 14 residues. CDR3 in amino acids: CASSQAQGSYEQYF. The CDR3 DNA reads as TGCGCCAGCAGCCAAGCTCAGGGGAGCTACGAGCAGTACTTC.

This clone was seen only once. This chain links TRBV25-1 with TRBJ2-7; no clear D gene. This CDR3 comprises 13 residues. CDR1 and CDR2 from the germline V gene are MGHDK and SYGVNS. V was shortened by 2 bases and J by 4 bases, with 9 bases between the two germline ends. DNA of the CDR3: TGTGCCAGCAGTGAACTCGGTATATACGAGCAGTACTTC. Amino acid sequence: CASSELGIYEQYF.

V is TRBV29-1 and J is TRBJ2-2; no firm D call. The ends were cut back, 8 bases at V and 5 bases at J, with 12 bases in the middle. Germline CDR1 reads SQVTM; CDR2 reads ANQGSEA. The CDR3 consists of 12 residues. CDR3 sequence reads: CSFLSLTGELFF. The CDR3 DNA sequence: TGCAGCTTCCTTTCGTTGACCGGGGAGCTGTTTTTT.

The chain combines TRBV19 with TRBJ2-3; maybe TRBD2 (6 bases). The CDR3 runs 13 residues. The V gene's germline CDR1 is LNHDA and CDR2 SQIVND (reference sequence). The ends were cut back, 11 bases at V and 0 bases at J, with 12 bases in the middle. For the CDR3, the DNA is TGTGCCCTCCTCGCGGGGAGCACAGATACGCAGTATTTT. Protein sequence: CALLAGSTDTQYF.

The V call is TRBV27, the J call TRBJ1-2; D unresolved. Germline-derived CDR1 and CDR2 are MNHEY and SMNVEV (reference sequence). This CDR3 contains 13 residues. V lost 3 bases and J 2 bases, leaving 7 bases between the germline ends. Here the CDR3 reads CASSLVGNYGYTF. CDR3 sequence (DNA): TGTGCCAGCAGTTTGGTGGGCAACTATGGCTACACCTTC.

The rearrangement joins TRBV11-3 to TRBJ2-7, with a tentative D call TRBD1 (5 bases). Deletions cut 5 bases from V and 2 bases from J, with 16 bases between. The CDR3 contains 15 residues. From germline, CDR1 is SGHNT and CDR2 YENEEA. CDR3 loop: CASSLTEFPAYEQYF. CDR3 DNA: TGTGCCAGCAGCCTGACAGAATTTCCCGCCTACGAGCAGTACTTC.